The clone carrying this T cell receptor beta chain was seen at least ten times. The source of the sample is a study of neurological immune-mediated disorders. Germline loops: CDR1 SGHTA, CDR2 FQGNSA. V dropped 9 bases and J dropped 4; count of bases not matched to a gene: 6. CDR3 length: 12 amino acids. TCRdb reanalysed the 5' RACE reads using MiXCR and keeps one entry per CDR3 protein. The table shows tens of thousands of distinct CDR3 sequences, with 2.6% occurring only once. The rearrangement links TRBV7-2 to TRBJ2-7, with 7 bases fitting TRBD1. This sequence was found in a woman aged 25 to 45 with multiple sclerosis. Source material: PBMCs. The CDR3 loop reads CASTLQGYEQYF. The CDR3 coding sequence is TGTGCCAGTACCCTACAGGGGTACGAGCAGTACTTC.